The 25 T cell receptor beta chains given below trace back to one sample, sequenced in a study of metastatic and nonmetastatic thyroid tumors (TCRdb year 2020). Before undergoing thyroid surgery, none of the patients had been given any kind of treatment. The library was prepared using PCR. This sample was sequenced with an Illumina HiSeq 4000. Using fastp trimming at Q25 and MiXCR clonotype assembly, TCRdb reanalyzed the public sequencing data and kept in-frame beta chains. This sample has about 15,000 clones in its table, and approximately 23% of those were observed once. The ten biggest clones cover 9.5% to 15% of the sample. Sequenced input: tumor tissue. The receptors come from a female donor with papillary thyroid cancer or a benign thyroid nodule (not recorded which). Some clones in this sample may be carry-over from other donors' samples.

This clone was detected a few times. CDR3 nucleotides: TGTGCCAGCAGGCCCATATATAGCCCGTTGGAACTGTTTTTT. It codes for CASRPIYSPLELFF. The chain employs TRBV28 and TRBJ1-4; no clear D. From germline, CDR1 is MDHEN and CDR2 SYDVKM. The CDR3 loop spans 14 amino acids. V gave up 6 bases and J gave up 12 bases, with 20 bases separating them.

About this clone itself: One junction end disagrees with the germline gene, perhaps due to a read error. The rearrangement joins TRBV3-1 to TRBJ1-1; D gene unclear. This CDR3 spans 14 amino acids. From germline, CDR1 is LGHDT and CDR2 YNNKEL (reference sequence). CDR3 loop: CSSIRQEMYTEAFF. The CDR3 bases are TGTTCCAGCATCCGTCAGGAAATGTACACTGAAGCTTTCTTT.

The chain employs TRBV6-2 or TRBV6-3 and TRBJ1-1; TRBD1 agrees at 7 bases. Germline values: CDR1 MNHEY, CDR2 SVGEGT. V shed 5 bases and J 7 bases; nucleotides not matched to a gene: 10. The CDR3 has 14 amino acids. DNA of the CDR3: TGTGCCAGCAGTCGACCCGGGACAGCTAGTGAAGCTTTCTTT. Residues: CASSRPGTASEAFF.

By frequency in the sample, this clone is medium-sized (0.01 to 0.1%). V usage is TRBV28 and J usage is TRBJ2-1, with TRBD1 matching over 10 bases. Germline CDR1 MDHEN, CDR2 SYDVKM. V lost 5 bases and J lost 6; bases outside the gene matches: 7. The CDR3 sequence is 15 residues long. The CDR3 region is CASSPGTGAVNEQFF. The CDR3 DNA is TGTGCCAGCAGTCCCGGGACAGGGGCGGTCAATGAGCAGTTCTTC.

This clone is labeled as medium-sized. This sequence joins TRBV6-1 and TRBJ1-1, with D possibly being TRBD1 (5 bases). This CDR3 comprises 14 residues. Germline lookup yields CDR1 MNHNS and CDR2 SASEGT. Trimming took 6 bases from V and 0 from J, leaving 11 bases between them. The CDR3 nucleotides read TGTGCCAGCAGACGCAAACAGGTGAACACTGAAGCTTTCTTT. This sequence encodes CASRRKQVNTEAFF.

This clone was recorded many times. This chain connects TRBV24-1 to TRBJ2-1, with TRBD2 identical over 11 bases. Germline V gives CDR1 KGHDR, CDR2 SFDVKD. J lost 6 bases, V lost 4 bases, and 7 bases had no gene match. The CDR3 spans 16 residues. In nucleotides, the CDR3 is TGTGCCACCAGTGACATAACTAGCGGGAGCCGCAATGAGCAGTTCTTC. This translates into CATSDITSGSRNEQFF.

This clone was counted ten times or more. V usage is TRBV2 and J usage is TRBJ1-5; no definite D call. The germline V gene encodes CDR1 SNHLY and CDR2 FYNNEI. This CDR3 is 12 amino acids long. V was pared by 6 bases and J by 7 bases, with 10 bases between. The CDR3 DNA reads TGTGCCAGCAGCTCGGGAGGGCAGCCCCAGCATTTT. This gives the protein CASSSGGQPQHF.

The J gene is TRBJ2-7, the V gene TRBV11-2, with 10 bases matching TRBD1. J lost 9 bases, V lost 3 bases, and 8 bases had no gene match. Per the germline V gene, CDR1 is SGHAT and CDR2 is FQNNGV. CDR3 length: 14 amino acids. CDR3 sequence (DNA): TGTGCCAGCAGCTTGGGGACAGGGGCGCAAGGGCAGTACTTC. It codes for CASSLGTGAQGQYF.

CDR3 nucleotides: TGTGCCAGTAAAATGGACAGGGGACGAAATACGCAGTATTTT. Its translation: CASKMDRGRNTQYF. The chain carries TRBV19 and TRBJ2-3; 9 bases match TRBD1. V lost 7 bases and J lost 7; bases outside the gene matches: 9. Germline CDR1 LNHDA, CDR2 SQIVND (reference sequence). This CDR3 region has 14 residues.

This clone was observed many times. This rearrangement joins TRBV2 to TRBJ2-1; the D gene is possibly TRBD2 (5 bases). V was shortened by 7 bases and J by 7 bases, with 20 bases between the two germline ends. CDR3 length equals 15 residues. CDR1 is SNHLY, CDR2 FYNNEI, per germline. CDR3 DNA sequence: TGTGCCAGCATTTCTCGGAGAGGGCCGGGGAATGAGCAGTTCTTC. It yields the protein CASISRRGPGNEQFF.

This clone was seen many times. This may arise from a read error, as a much more abundant clone is one base away. The sample has other DNA sequences that encode this CDR3 too. This rearrangement joins TRBV3-1 to TRBJ2-7; D is uncertain. This CDR3 contains 13 residues. Germline CDR1 is LGHDT and CDR2 is YNNKEL (reference sequence). The CDR3 DNA is TGTGCCAGCAGCCAAGTAAACGCCTACGAGCAATACTTC. Protein sequence: CASSQVNAYEQYF.

The V gene is TRBV5-1, the J gene TRBJ2-3; TRBD2 matches 7 bases. Trimming took 2 bases from V and 3 from J; bases not matched to a gene: 9. Looked up from germline, CDR1 is SGHRS and CDR2 is YFSETQ. The CDR3 has 16 residues. For the CDR3, the DNA is TGCGCCAGCAGCTTCGGGGGGAGTTACATTACAGATACGCAGTATTTT. This codes for CASSFGGSYITDTQYF.

The chain employs TRBV30 and TRBJ1-3; TRBD1 matches at 7 bases. The V and J ends lost 3 bases and 4 bases, in that order; junction bases with no gene match: 6. The CDR3 totals 14 residues. The germline V gene encodes CDR1 GTSNPN and CDR2 SVGIG (reference sequence). The CDR3 DNA reads TGTGCCTGGAGCGGACAGGTTTTAGGAAACACCATATATTTT. This translates into CAWSGQVLGNTIYF.

This clone occurred many times. This sequence joins TRBV15 and TRBJ1-5, with TRBD1 as a possible D gene (5 bases). Germline V gene data show CDR1 as LNHNV and CDR2 as YYDKDF (reference sequence). V lost 6 bases to trimming and J lost 4 bases, with 10 bases between them. The CDR3 extends over 13 amino acids. CDR3 sequence: CATRLGGNQPQHF. As DNA, the CDR3 is TGTGCCACCAGGTTGGGGGGAAATCAGCCCCAGCATTTT.

This clone was counted ten times or more. V and J are TRBV20-1 and TRBJ2-1, with a tentative D call TRBD2 (5 bases). Trimming removed 1 base from V and 3 bases from J, with 13 bases in between. The CDR3 length is 15 residues. The germline V gene has CDR1 DFQATT and CDR2 SNEGSKA (reference sequence). The CDR3 coding sequence is TGCAGTGCTAGAGGCCTCCTGCGGGTCTACAATGAGCAGTTCTTC. Translated: CSARGLLRVYNEQFF.

Here the CDR3 reads CASLDWGAGDTQYF. The CDR3 DNA follows: TGTGCCAGCCTAGACTGGGGCGCAGGGGATACGCAGTATTTT. This chain joins TRBV6-1 and TRBJ2-3, with a weak D call TRBD1 (5 bases). Looked up from germline, CDR1 is MNHNS and CDR2 is SASEGT. The length of the CDR3 is 14 residues. V lost 8 bases, J lost 6 bases, and 18 bases lay in between.

On this clone itself: This sequence may be a read error, since a much larger clone differs from it by one base. The chain joins TRBV12-5 to TRBJ2-2; 13 bases are shared with TRBD2. V trimming: 0 bases; J trimming: 4 bases; junction bases outside the gene matches: 5. The CDR3 contains 18 residues. CDR1 is LGHNT and CDR2 is FRNRAP in the germline V gene. The CDR3 loop is CASGLVLAGGTSTGELFF. CDR3 nucleotide sequence: TGTGCTAGTGGTTTGGTACTAGCGGGAGGGACCAGCACCGGGGAGCTGTTTTTT.

This clone was seen repeatedly, ten times or more. The chain employs TRBV5-1 and TRBJ1-5; D not resolved. Trimming removed 0 bases from V and 2 bases from J, with 12 bases in between. CDR3 size: 16 residues. Germline V lookup: CDR1 SGHRS, CDR2 YFSETQ. The CDR3 region is CASSLGTGGGNQPQHF. DNA of the CDR3: TGCGCCAGCAGCTTGGGGACCGGTGGCGGCAATCAGCCCCAGCATTTT.

The chain employs TRBV19 and TRBJ2-5; 7 nucleotides align to TRBD1. Germline V gene data show CDR1 as LNHDA and CDR2 as SQIVND (reference sequence). V lost 9 bases, J lost 1 base, and 14 bases stayed unmatched. CDR3 length: 16 residues. The DNA of the CDR3 is TGTGCCAGCCGCCCCCTTTCGGGACAGAGCCAAGAGACCCAGTACTTC. Translating it yields CASRPLSGQSQETQYF. The full variable domain, its missing parts supplied by reference TRBV19 and TRBJ2-5, is DGGITQSPKYLFRKEGQNVTLSCEQNLNHDAMYWYRQDPGQGLRLIYYSQIVNDFQKGDIAEGYSVSREKKESFPLTVTSAQKNPTAFYLCASRPLSGQSQETQYFGPGTRLLVL.

This chain uses TRBV13 with TRBJ2-7; D uncertain. The CDR3 has 15 amino acids. Germline CDR1 and CDR2: PRHDT and FYEKMQ (reference sequence). V was trimmed by 0 bases and J by 4 bases, leaving 13 bases between them. In nucleotides, the CDR3 is TGTGCCAGCAGCTTAGGCCCTTTTAGTATGTACGAGCAGTACTTC. This translates into CASSLGPFSMYEQYF.

This clone was observed many times. This rearrangement joins TRBV28 to TRBJ1-6; unclear D gene. CDR1 and CDR2 (germline): MDHEN, SYDVKM. This CDR3 is 14 amino acids long. V gave up 5 bases and J gave up 5 bases, with 10 bases separating them. CDR3 amino acids: CASSGRINNSPLHF. In DNA, the CDR3 is TGTGCCAGCAGTGGGAGGATAAATAATTCACCCCTCCACTTT.

In this sample, this clone is medium-sized. This rearrangement joins TRBV6-1 to TRBJ2-6, with 10 bases lining up with TRBD2. The CDR3 sequence is 17 residues long. Trimming cost V 4 bases and J 2 bases; bases outside gene matches: 5. Looked up from germline, CDR1 is MNHNS and CDR2 is SASEGT. CDR3 bases: TGTGCCAGCAGTGTCGGGCTAGCGGGAGCTGGGGCCAACGTCCTGACTTTC. Its translation: CASSVGLAGAGANVLTF.

This clone ranks as medium-sized. This chain joins TRBV20-1 and TRBJ1-1; D unresolved. Trimming stripped 3 bases from V and 1 base from J, with 6 bases between. From germline, CDR1 is DFQATT and CDR2 SNEGSKA (reference sequence). CDR3 length: 12 residues. Here the CDR3 reads CSARTGNTEAFF. In DNA, the CDR3 is TGCAGTGCTAGGACTGGGAACACTGAAGCTTTCTTT.

The chain carries TRBV20-1 and TRBJ2-3, with TRBD2 matching 13 bases. The CDR3 consists of 18 residues. Germline V gene data show CDR1 as DFQATT and CDR2 as SNEGSKA (reference sequence). V was pared by 3 bases and J by 4 bases, with 13 bases of the junction left unmatched. The CDR3 protein is CSASLVGLAGVPADTQYF. CDR3 DNA sequence: TGCAGTGCTAGTCTAGTCGGACTAGCGGGGGTGCCCGCAGATACGCAGTATTTT.

CDR3 sequence: CASSYSILQAQYF. CDR3 sequence (DNA): TGTGCCAGCAGTTACTCGATCCTCCAGGCGCAGTATTTT. The chain uses TRBV6-6 and TRBJ2-3; D is uncertain. Per the germline V gene, CDR1 is MNHNY and CDR2 is SVGAGI (reference sequence). CDR3 size: 13 residues. V shed 0 bases and J shed 10 bases, with 11 bases lying between them.